In this sample, the clone carrying this T cell receptor (beta chain) turned up a few times. These data belong to a study of blood T cell repertoires in COVID-19. Turning to the study itself: Whether acute or convalescent, the COVID-19 samples came from the United States, Italy and Spain. Sample material is recorded as cDNA or gDNA derived from T cells, B-cell-depleted T cells, or PBMCs.

In the original workflow: Nucleated cell counts were estimated from reference gene primer amplification. Sequenced by immunoSEQ multiplex PCR; TCRdb stores in-frame clones only, minus some. That table is the source of V, J and clone size, and D and trimming were worked out from the DNA. The sample has 150,000 to 200,000 clones; roughly 80% are singletons. The germline CDR1 and CDR2 sequences are SGHAT and FQNNGV. V shed 5 bases and J 5 bases; nucleotides not matched to a gene: 9. This CDR3 region has 16 residues. This chain connects TRBV11-2 to TRBJ1-2; TRBD1 agrees at 12 bases. This TCR derives from a woman in her thirties with acute or convalescent COVID-19. Sequencing used peripheral blood. CDR3 DNA sequence: TGTGCCAGCAGCCCCGGGACAGGGGGCGCCGGATATGGCTACACCTTC. It yields the protein CASSPGTGGAGYGYTF.